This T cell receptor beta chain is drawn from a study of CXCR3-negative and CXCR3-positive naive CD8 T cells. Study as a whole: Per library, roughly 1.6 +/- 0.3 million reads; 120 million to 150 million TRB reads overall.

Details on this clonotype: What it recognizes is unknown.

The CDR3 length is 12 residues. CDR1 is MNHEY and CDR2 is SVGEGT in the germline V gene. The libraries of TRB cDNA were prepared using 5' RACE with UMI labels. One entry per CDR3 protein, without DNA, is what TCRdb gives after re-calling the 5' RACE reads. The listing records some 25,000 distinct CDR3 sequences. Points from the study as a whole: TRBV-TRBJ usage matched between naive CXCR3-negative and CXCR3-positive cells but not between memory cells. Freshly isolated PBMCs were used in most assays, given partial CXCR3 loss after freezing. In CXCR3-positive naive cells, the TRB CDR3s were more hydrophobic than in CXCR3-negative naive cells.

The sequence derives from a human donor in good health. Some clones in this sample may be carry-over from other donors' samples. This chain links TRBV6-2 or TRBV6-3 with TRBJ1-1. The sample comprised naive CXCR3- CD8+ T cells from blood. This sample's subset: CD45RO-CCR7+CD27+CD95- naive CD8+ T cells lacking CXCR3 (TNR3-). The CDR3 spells CASSQMNTEAFF.